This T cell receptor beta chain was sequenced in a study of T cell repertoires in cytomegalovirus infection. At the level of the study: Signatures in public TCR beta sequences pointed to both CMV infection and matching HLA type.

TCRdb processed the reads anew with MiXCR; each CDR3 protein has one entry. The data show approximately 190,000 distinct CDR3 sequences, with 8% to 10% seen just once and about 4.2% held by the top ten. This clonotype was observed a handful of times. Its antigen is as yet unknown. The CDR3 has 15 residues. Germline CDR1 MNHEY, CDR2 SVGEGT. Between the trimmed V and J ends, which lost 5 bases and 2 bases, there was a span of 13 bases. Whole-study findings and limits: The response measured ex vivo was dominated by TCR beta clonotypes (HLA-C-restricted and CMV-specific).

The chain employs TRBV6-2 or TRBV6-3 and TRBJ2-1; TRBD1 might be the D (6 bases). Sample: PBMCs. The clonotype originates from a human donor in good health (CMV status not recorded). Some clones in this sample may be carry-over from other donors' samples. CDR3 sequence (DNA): TGTGCCAGCAGTAGGACAGCGAACGCCTACAATGAGCAGTTCTTC. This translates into CASSRTANAYNEQFF.